Each of the 14 T cell receptor beta chains below was sequenced from the same sample in a study of blood T cell repertoires in COVID-19. Produced via immunoSEQ multiplex PCR; TCRdb's table is partial and in-frame only. The repertoire holds roughly 38,000 clones, with around 80% as singletons. Source material: peripheral blood. The receptor source for this set is a man aged 55 to 70 with COVID-19, enrolled during active disease.

The chain links TRBV7-8 to TRBJ2-3; D is possibly TRBD2 (5 bases). The V and J ends lost 8 bases and 3 bases respectively, with 12 bases between them. Germline V gene sequence: CDR1 SGHVS, CDR2 FQNEAQ. The length of the CDR3 is 13 residues. The CDR3 bases are TGTGCCAGCCTTCTAGGAGGTACAGATACGCAGTATTTT. It is translated as CASLLGGTDTQYF.

This chain joins TRBV5-1 and TRBJ1-1; 7 bases map to TRBD1. Trimming at V came to 4 bases and at J to 3 bases, leaving 9 bases not matched to a gene. Germline V gives CDR1 SGHRS, CDR2 YFSETQ. The CDR3 has 15 residues. DNA of the CDR3: TGCGCCAGCAGCAAAACAGGGGACTCGGACACTGAAGCTTTCTTT. Translated, it gives CASSKTGDSDTEAFF.

The J gene is TRBJ1-5, the V gene TRBV18; TRBD1 agrees at 9 bases. This CDR3 contains 14 residues. Germline lookup yields CDR1 KGHSH and CDR2 LQKENI. J was trimmed by 7 bases and V by 6 bases; bases with no gene match: 7. The CDR3 DNA sequence: TGTGCCAGCTCTCTTACAGGGGGCTGGCAGCCCCAGCATTTT. Encoded protein: CASSLTGGWQPQHF.

The chain has TRBV2 and TRBJ1-5; a weak D match, TRBD1 (6 bases). CDR1 is SNHLY and CDR2 is FYNNEI in the germline V gene. The CDR3 contains 15 residues. Trimming stripped 3 bases from V and 3 bases from J, with 12 bases between. CDR3 in DNA: TGTGCCAGCAGTGAGGGGGGGCCCCCCAATCAGCCCCAGCATTTT. Translation: CASSEGGPPNQPQHF.

This clone was picked up a small number of times. V usage is TRBV19 and J usage is TRBJ1-3; TRBD1 matches at 8 bases. From germline, CDR1 is LNHDA and CDR2 SQIVND (reference sequence). The CDR3 is 15 residues long. V was pared by 7 bases and J by 0 bases, with 5 bases of the junction left unmatched. This chain's CDR3 is CASKDRVSSGNTIYF. CDR3 DNA sequence: TGTGCCAGTAAGGACAGGGTCAGCTCTGGAAACACCATATATTTT.

The chain has TRBV19 and TRBJ2-6; D is perhaps TRBD1 (7 bases). CDR1 is LNHDA and CDR2 is SQIVND in the germline V gene (reference sequence). The CDR3 totals 19 residues. Trimming stripped 10 bases from V and 2 bases from J, with 27 bases between. The CDR3 region is CATRGVRGREVPGANVLTF. CDR3 nucleotide sequence: TGTGCCACCAGGGGGGTCCGAGGCAGGGAGGTTCCTGGGGCCAACGTCCTGACTTTC.

This sequence joins TRBV6-1 and TRBJ1-2, with D perhaps matching TRBD1 (6 bases). The germline CDR1 and CDR2 sequences are MNHNS and SASEGT. Deletions cut 7 bases from V and 4 bases from J, with 10 bases between. The CDR3 has 12 amino acids. CDR3 in DNA: TGTGCCAGCATGTTGGGGGCCTATGGCTACACCTTC. Its translation: CASMLGAYGYTF.

CDR3 sequence (DNA): TGTGCCAGCAGCGCCGGACTCCCTTTCAATGAGCAGTTCTTC. Translation: CASSAGLPFNEQFF. This sequence joins TRBV9 and TRBJ2-1, with D perhaps matching TRBD2 (5 bases). V lost 3 bases, J lost 6 bases, and 13 bases lay in between. Germline V gene sequence: CDR1 SGDLS, CDR2 YYNGEE. The CDR3 has 14 amino acids.

The genes are TRBV30 and TRBJ1-1; a weak D match, TRBD1 (5 bases). The CDR3 consists of 14 residues. V was pared by 2 bases and J by 5 bases, with 15 bases between. CDR1 is GTSNPN, CDR2 SVGIG, per germline (reference sequence). CDR3 protein: CAWSWDSSGTEAFF. CDR3 DNA sequence: TGTGCCTGGAGTTGGGACTCCTCAGGGACTGAAGCTTTCTTT. The full variable domain, with the rest looked up from reference TRBV30 and TRBJ1-1, is SQTIHQWPATLVQPVGSPLSLECTVEGTSNPNLYWYRQAAGRGLQLLFYSVGIGQISSEVPQNLSASRPQDRQFILSSKKLLLSDSGFYLCAWSWDSSGTEAFFGQGTRLTVV.

The V and J genes are TRBV4-1 and TRBJ2-5, with TRBD1 matching 11 bases. CDR3 length: 17 residues. Per the germline V gene, CDR1 is MGHRA and CDR2 is YSYEKL. The V segment lost 2 bases and the J segment 4 bases; nucleotides outside the gene matches: 9. CDR3 in amino acids: CASSQQKPGQGGETQYF. The DNA for the CDR3 is TGCGCCAGCAGCCAACAAAAACCGGGACAGGGGGGAGAGACCCAGTACTTC.

DNA for the CDR3: TGCGCCAGCAGTCAACGGGACAGGGGGATCATCTCTGGGGCCAACGTCCTGACTTTC. Translating it yields CASSQRDRGIISGANVLTF. V and J are TRBV23-1 and TRBJ2-6; 11 bases map to TRBD1. TRBV23-1 is treated as an ORF (open reading frame) with a function not yet certain. This CDR3 is 19 amino acids long. Losses at the gene ends were 2 bases for V and 0 bases for J; bases not matched to a gene: 6.

This chain's CDR3 is CASSPRTQNTEAFF. The CDR3 nucleotides read TGTGCCAGCTCACCGAGGACACAGAACACTGAAGCTTTCTTT. V and J are TRBV18 and TRBJ1-1, with a tentative D call TRBD1 (5 bases). Germline values: CDR1 KGHSH, CDR2 LQKENI. The CDR3 loop spans 14 amino acids. The ends were cut back, 3 bases at V and 1 base at J, with 9 bases in the middle.

This clone was counted a single time. This chain connects TRBV28 to TRBJ2-5; possible D gene TRBD1, 5 bases. The germline V gene encodes CDR1 MDHEN and CDR2 SYDVKM. V lost 7 bases and J lost 4, with 7 bases in between. This CDR3 contains 11 residues. CDR3 protein: CASKGLETQYF. The CDR3 coding sequence is TGTGCCAGCAAGGGGTTAGAGACCCAGTACTTC.

The chain is built from TRBV19 and TRBJ1-2; the D gene is possibly TRBD1 (5 bases). The CDR3 contains 14 residues. Germline assignment: CDR1 LNHDA and CDR2 SQIVND (reference sequence). V was shortened by 3 bases and J by 2 bases, with 10 bases between the two germline ends. CDR3 amino acids: CASSMGGLNYGYTF. CDR3 in DNA: TGTGCCAGTAGTATGGGGGGACTAAACTATGGCTACACCTTC.